One and the same sample provided the 17 T cell receptor beta chains below, sequenced in a study of cytomegalovirus exposure and HLA in healthy donors (dated 2017 in TCRdb). To prepare the library, the immunoSEQ multiplex PCR assay was applied. The multiplex PCR relied on a mix of 60 forward primers for TCR Vbeta segments and 13 reverse primers for TCR Jbeta segments. This is the immuneACCESS table as TCRdb keeps it, with only in-frame sequences that have V and J called. A part of the clones is gone; compared with another copy, unresolved V genes explain less than half, and the rest is unexplained. This sample's records show about 200,000 clones. 0.65% to 0.75% of the sample is held by the ten biggest clonotypes. The sample was PBMCs. The receptors come from a boy under 18 in good health and CMV-seronegative.

This chain links TRBV20-1 with TRBJ2-5; D remains unclear. The germline V gene encodes CDR1 DFQATT and CDR2 SNEGSKA (reference sequence). The V end was cut by 5 bases, the J end by 5 bases, with 9 bases between. The CDR3 is made up of 11 amino acids. In DNA form, the CDR3 reads TGCAGTGCTCCACGGTCGGAGACCCAGTACTTC. Its translation is CSAPRSETQYF.

V is TRBV27 and J is TRBJ2-1, with 8 bases fitting TRBD1. Germline V gives CDR1 MNHEY, CDR2 SMNVEV (reference sequence). V dropped 3 bases and J dropped 5; count of bases not matched to a gene: 3. This CDR3 is 14 amino acids long. CDR3 bases: TGTGCCAGCAGTTTGGACAGGGTCGACAATGAGCAGTTCTTC. Its translation: CASSLDRVDNEQFF.

The rearrangement joins TRBV7-6 to TRBJ2-2; 9 nucleotides match TRBD1. Unmatched junction bases numbered 7, after V lost 5 bases and J lost 6 bases. Germline CDR1 SGHVS, CDR2 FNYEAQ. The CDR3 runs to 15 residues. CDR3: CASSIGTGSAGELFF. The CDR3 DNA reads as TGTGCCAGCAGCATCGGGACAGGGTCGGCCGGGGAGCTGTTTTTT.

This chain joins TRBV5-4 and TRBJ1-1; 8 positions agree with TRBD1. Germline lookup yields CDR1 SGHNT and CDR2 YYREEE (reference sequence). There are 15 residues in the CDR3. J lost 3 bases, V lost 4 bases, and 8 bases had no gene match. The CDR3 loop reads CASSGATGVDTEAFF. The CDR3 nucleotides read TGTGCCAGCAGCGGGGCGACAGGGGTCGACACTGAAGCTTTCTTT.

The chain links TRBV25-1 to TRBJ2-1, with D hard to call. CDR1 is MGHDK, CDR2 SYGVNS, per germline. The CDR3 spans 13 residues. V was cut by 3 bases and J by 5 bases, with 8 bases left in between. CDR3 sequence: CASSDRRDNEQFF. The CDR3, as DNA: TGTGCCAGCAGTGATCGCCGCGACAATGAGCAGTTCTTC.

The chain has TRBV7-6 and TRBJ2-7, with D perhaps matching TRBD2 (6 bases). Trimming took off 4 bases at V and 0 bases at J, with 13 bases between the two ends. Per germline, CDR1 SGHVS and CDR2 FNYEAQ. CDR3 length: 15 amino acids. CDR3: CASSSYGGPSYEQYF. DNA of the CDR3: TGTGCCAGCAGCTCCTACGGGGGACCCTCCTACGAGCAGTACTTC. Using reference TRBV7-6 and TRBJ2-7 for the parts outside the CDR3, the full variable domain is GAGVSQSPRYKVTKRGQDVALRCDPISGHVSLYWYRQALGQGPEFLTYFNYEAQQDKSGLPNDRFSAERPEGSISTLTIQRTEQRDSAMYRCASSSYGGPSYEQYFGPGTRLTVT.

The chain joins TRBV2 to TRBJ2-7; D is possibly TRBD1 (6 bases). Germline V gene lookup returns CDR1 SNHLY and CDR2 FYNNEI. The germline V and J ends were trimmed by 8 bases and 3 bases, with 14 bases remaining between them. This CDR3 spans 13 amino acids. CDR3 in DNA: TGTGCCAGCGAAGGACAGTCTCACTACGAGCAGTACTTC. Translation gives CASEGQSHYEQYF.

The chain uses TRBV7-9 and TRBJ1-3; D is unclear. V lost 5 bases and J 7 bases, leaving 3 bases between the germline ends. CDR1 SEHNR and CDR2 FQNEAQ come from the germline V gene (reference sequence). CDR3 size: 10 residues. The chain's CDR3 is CASSQNTIYF. The CDR3 DNA reads TGTGCCAGCAGCCAGAACACCATATATTTT. The variable domain in full, with the rest retrieved from reference TRBV7-9 and TRBJ1-3, is DTGVSQNPRHKITKRGQNVTFRCDPISEHNRLYWYRQTLGQGPEFLTYFQNEAQLEKSRLLSDRFSAERPKGSFSTLEIQRTEQGDSAMYLCASSQNTIYFGEGSWLTVV.

The chain joins TRBV11-3 to TRBJ2-7; 7 nucleotides line up with TRBD2. V shed 6 bases and J 0 bases; nucleotides not matched to a gene: 8. The CDR3 extends over 15 amino acids. Per the germline V gene, CDR1 is SGHNT and CDR2 is YENEEA. CDR3 sequence: CASSPSGSLSYEQYF. The CDR3 nucleotides read TGTGCCAGCAGTCCTAGCGGCTCCCTCTCCTACGAGCAGTACTTC.

V and J are TRBV6-5 and TRBJ2-1; possible D gene TRBD1, 5 bases. This CDR3 contains 16 residues. CDR1 MNHEY and CDR2 SVGAGI come from the germline V gene. The germline V and J ends were trimmed by 2 bases and 4 bases, with 15 bases remaining between them. The CDR3 is CASSYEVAGSYNEQFF. The CDR3 DNA sequence: TGTGCCAGCAGTTACGAGGTTGCAGGGTCATACAATGAGCAGTTCTTC.

The gene calls are TRBV6-6 and TRBJ2-2, with D perhaps matching TRBD1 (5 bases). Trimming took off 6 bases at V and 8 bases at J, with 13 bases between the two ends. The CDR3 has 13 amino acids. Germline values: CDR1 MNHNY, CDR2 SVGAGI (reference sequence). CDR3 sequence reads: CASSLDTPGELFF. CDR3 sequence (DNA): TGTGCCAGCAGCCTGGACACCCCGGGGGAGCTGTTTTTT.

The DNA of the CDR3 is TGTGCCAGTTCGGACAGGGGGCCAAGGGAAAAACTGTTTTTT. Its translation: CASSDRGPREKLFF. The chain links TRBV19 to TRBJ1-4; TRBD1 matches at 11 bases. The germline V gene encodes CDR1 LNHDA and CDR2 SQIVND (reference sequence). The CDR3 is 14 amino acids. V shed 8 bases and J 8 bases; nucleotides not matched to a gene: 7.

The V call is TRBV9, the J call TRBJ2-2; weak D call: TRBD1 (6 bases). The V and J ends lost 4 bases and 8 bases respectively, with 15 bases between them. The CDR3 sequence is 14 residues long. Germline V gene lookup returns CDR1 SGDLS and CDR2 YYNGEE. CDR3 sequence reads: CASSFEGERGELFF. In nucleotides, the CDR3 is TGTGCCAGCAGCTTCGAGGGGGAACGGGGGGAGCTGTTTTTT.

The V and J genes are TRBV27 and TRBJ2-5; TRBD2 matches 10 bases. The CDR3 spans 16 residues. With V trimmed by 3 bases and J by 1 base, 5 bases remained unmatched. Germline V gives CDR1 MNHEY, CDR2 SMNVEV (reference sequence). The CDR3 bases are TGTGCCAGCAGTTTTACCAGCGGGGGGGTCCAAGAGACCCAGTACTTC. Translation: CASSFTSGGVQETQYF.

This rearrangement joins TRBV11-2 to TRBJ1-2; unclear D gene. Germline-derived CDR1 and CDR2 are SGHAT and FQNNGV. Trimming pared 2 bases from V and 5 bases from J, leaving 15 bases between. The CDR3 runs 15 residues. CDR3 sequence reads: CASSLQFWQTYGYTF. The CDR3 coding sequence is TGTGCCAGCAGCTTACAGTTCTGGCAGACTTATGGCTACACCTTC.

The V and J genes are TRBV27 and TRBJ2-2; D perhaps matches TRBD1 (6 bases). CDR3 size: 15 residues. Germline CDR1 is MNHEY and CDR2 is SMNVEV (reference sequence). V was shortened by 4 bases and J by 1 base, with 10 bases between the two germline ends. DNA for the CDR3: TGTGCCAGCAGTTCTGTGACAGGGAACACCGGGGAGCTGTTTTTT. It is translated as CASSSVTGNTGELFF.

The CDR3 DNA reads as TGTGCCAGTAGTTTGTGGACAGGGAATGAGCAGTTCTTC. This translates into CASSLWTGNEQFF. The chain links TRBV19 to TRBJ2-1; 8 positions match TRBD1. V lost 5 bases to trimming and J lost 7 bases; unmatched junction nucleotides: 4. Germline-derived CDR1 and CDR2 are LNHDA and SQIVND (reference sequence). This CDR3 is built from 13 residues.